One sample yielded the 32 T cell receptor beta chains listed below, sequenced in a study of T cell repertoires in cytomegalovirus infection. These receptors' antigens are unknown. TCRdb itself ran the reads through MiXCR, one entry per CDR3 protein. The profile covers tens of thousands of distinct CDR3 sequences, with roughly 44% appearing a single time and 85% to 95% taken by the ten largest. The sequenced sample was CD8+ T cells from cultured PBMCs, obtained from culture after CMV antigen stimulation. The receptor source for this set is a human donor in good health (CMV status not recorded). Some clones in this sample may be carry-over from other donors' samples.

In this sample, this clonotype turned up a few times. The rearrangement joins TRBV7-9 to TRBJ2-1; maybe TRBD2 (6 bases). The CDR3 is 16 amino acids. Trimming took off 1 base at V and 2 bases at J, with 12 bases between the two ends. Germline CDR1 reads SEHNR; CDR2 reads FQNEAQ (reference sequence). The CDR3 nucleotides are TGTGCCAGCAGCTTAGGTGGGGGACTGACCTACAATGAGCAGTTCTTC. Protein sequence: CASSLGGGLTYNEQFF. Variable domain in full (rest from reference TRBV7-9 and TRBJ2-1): DTGVSQNPRHKITKRGQNVTFRCDPISEHNRLYWYRQTLGQGPEFLTYFQNEAQLEKSRLLSDRFSAERPKGSFSTLEIQRTEQGDSAMYLCASSLGGGLTYNEQFFGPGTRLTVL.

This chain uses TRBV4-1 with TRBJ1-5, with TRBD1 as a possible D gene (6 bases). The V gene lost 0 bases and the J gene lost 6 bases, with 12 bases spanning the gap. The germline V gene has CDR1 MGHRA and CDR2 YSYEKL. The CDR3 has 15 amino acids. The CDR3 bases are TGCGCCAGCAGCCAAGATGAGAGGGGGATTCAGCCCCAGCATTTT. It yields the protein CASSQDERGIQPQHF.

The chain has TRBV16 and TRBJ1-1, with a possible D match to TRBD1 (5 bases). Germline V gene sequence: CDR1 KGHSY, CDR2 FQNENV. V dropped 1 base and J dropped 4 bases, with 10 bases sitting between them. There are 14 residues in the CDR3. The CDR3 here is CASSQLSGSTEAFF. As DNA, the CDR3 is TGTGCCAGCAGCCAATTGTCAGGGAGCACTGAAGCTTTCTTT.

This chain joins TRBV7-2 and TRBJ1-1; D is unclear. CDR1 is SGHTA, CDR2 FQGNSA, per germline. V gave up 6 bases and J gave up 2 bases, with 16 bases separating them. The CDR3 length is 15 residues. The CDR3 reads CASSLTTEGNTEAFF. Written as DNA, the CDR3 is TGTGCCAGCAGTCTCACGACGGAGGGTAACACTGAAGCTTTCTTT.

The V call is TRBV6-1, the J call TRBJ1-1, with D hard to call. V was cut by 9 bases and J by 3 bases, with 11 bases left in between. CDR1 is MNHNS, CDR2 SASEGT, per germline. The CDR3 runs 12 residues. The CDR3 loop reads CARNDPHTEAFF. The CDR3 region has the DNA TGTGCCAGGAACGACCCTCACACTGAAGCTTTCTTT.

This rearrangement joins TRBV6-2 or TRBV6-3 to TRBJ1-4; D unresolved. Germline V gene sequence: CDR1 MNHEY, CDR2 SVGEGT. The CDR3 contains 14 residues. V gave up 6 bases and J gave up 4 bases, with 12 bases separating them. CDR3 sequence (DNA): TGTGCCAGCAGGAGCGCGGACTATAATGAAAAACTGTTTTTT. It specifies CASRSADYNEKLFF.

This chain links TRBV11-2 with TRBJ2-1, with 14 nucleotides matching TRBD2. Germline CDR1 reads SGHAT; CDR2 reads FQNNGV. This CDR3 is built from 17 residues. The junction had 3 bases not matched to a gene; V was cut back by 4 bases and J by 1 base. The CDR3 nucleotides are TGTGCCAGCAGCTCGACTAGCGGGGGGGGTTCCTACAATGAGCAGTTCTTC. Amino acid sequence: CASSSTSGGGSYNEQFF.

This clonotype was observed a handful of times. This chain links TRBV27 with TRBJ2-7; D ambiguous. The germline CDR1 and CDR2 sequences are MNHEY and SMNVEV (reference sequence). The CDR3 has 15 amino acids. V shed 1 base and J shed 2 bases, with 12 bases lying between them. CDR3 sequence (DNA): TGTGCCAGCAGTTTATATCAGGACGGCCCCTACGAGCAGTACTTC. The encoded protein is CASSLYQDGPYEQYF.

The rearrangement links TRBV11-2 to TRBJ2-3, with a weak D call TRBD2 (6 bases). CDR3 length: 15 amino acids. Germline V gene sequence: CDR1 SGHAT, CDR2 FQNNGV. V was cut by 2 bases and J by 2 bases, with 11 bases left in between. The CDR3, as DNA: TGTGCCAGCAGCTTATCCGGGAGCGACACAGATACGCAGTATTTT. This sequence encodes CASSLSGSDTDTQYF.

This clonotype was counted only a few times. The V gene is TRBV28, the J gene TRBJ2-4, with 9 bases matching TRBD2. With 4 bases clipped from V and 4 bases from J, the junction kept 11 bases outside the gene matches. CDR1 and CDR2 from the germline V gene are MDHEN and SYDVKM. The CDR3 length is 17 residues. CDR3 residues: CASSSPILAGGKNIQYF. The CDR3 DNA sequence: TGTGCCAGCAGTTCCCCGATTTTGGCGGGAGGGAAAAACATTCAGTACTTC.

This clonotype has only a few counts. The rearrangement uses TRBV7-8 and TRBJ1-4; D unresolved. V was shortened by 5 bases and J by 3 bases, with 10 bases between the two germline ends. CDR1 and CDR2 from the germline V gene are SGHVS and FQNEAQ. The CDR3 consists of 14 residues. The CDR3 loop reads CASSPGGSNEKLFF. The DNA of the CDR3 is TGTGCCAGCAGCCCCGGCGGCTCTAATGAAAAACTGTTTTTT.

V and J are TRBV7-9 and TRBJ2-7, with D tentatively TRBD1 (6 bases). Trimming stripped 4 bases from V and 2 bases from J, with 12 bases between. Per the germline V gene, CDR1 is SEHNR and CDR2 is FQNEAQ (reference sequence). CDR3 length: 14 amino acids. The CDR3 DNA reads TGTGCCAGCAGCTATCCGGGACAAACCTACGAGCAGTACTTC. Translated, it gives CASSYPGQTYEQYF. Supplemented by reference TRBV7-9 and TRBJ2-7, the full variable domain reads DTGVSQNPRHKITKRGQNVTFRCDPISEHNRLYWYRQTLGQGPEFLTYFQNEAQLEKSRLLSDRFSAERPKGSFSTLEIQRTEQGDSAMYLCASSYPGQTYEQYFGPGTRLTVT.

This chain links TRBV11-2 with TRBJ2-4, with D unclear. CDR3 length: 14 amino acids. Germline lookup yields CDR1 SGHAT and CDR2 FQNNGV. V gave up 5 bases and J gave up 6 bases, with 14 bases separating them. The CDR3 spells CASSTLDPRNIQYF. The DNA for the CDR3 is TGTGCCAGCAGCACCCTGGACCCAAGAAACATTCAGTACTTC.

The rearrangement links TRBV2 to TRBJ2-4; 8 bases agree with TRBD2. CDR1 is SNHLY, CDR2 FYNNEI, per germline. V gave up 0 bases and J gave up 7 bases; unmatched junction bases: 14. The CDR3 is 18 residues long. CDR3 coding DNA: TGTGCCAGCAGTGAAGCGGGCAGGCGAAGAGCGGGAGTGAACATTCAGTACTTC. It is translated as CASSEAGRRRAGVNIQYF.

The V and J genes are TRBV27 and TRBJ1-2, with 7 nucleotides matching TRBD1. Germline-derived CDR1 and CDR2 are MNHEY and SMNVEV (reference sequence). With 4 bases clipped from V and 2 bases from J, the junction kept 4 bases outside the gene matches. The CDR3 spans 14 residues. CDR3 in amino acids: CASSYRGFNYGYTF. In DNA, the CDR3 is TGTGCCAGCAGTTACAGGGGATTCAACTATGGCTACACCTTC.

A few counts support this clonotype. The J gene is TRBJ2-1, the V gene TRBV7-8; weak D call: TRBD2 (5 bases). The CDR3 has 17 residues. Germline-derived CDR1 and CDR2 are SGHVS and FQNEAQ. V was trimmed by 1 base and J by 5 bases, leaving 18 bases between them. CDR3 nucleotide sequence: TGTGCCAGCAGCTTAGTTATCGGCGAGGGATTGAACAATGAGCAGTTCTTC. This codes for CASSLVIGEGLNNEQFF. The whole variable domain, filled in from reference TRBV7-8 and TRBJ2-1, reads GAGVSQSPRYKVAKRGQDVALRCDPISGHVSLFWYQQALGQGPEFLTYFQNEAQLDKSGLPSDRFFAERPEGSVSTLKIQRTQQEDSAVYLCASSLVIGEGLNNEQFFGPGTRLTVL.

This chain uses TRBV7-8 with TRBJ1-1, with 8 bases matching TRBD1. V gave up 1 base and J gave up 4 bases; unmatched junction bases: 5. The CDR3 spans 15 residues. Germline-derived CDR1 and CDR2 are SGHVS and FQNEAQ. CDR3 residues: CASSLESRGPTEAFF. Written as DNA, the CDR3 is TGTGCCAGCAGCTTAGAGAGCAGGGGGCCCACTGAAGCTTTCTTT. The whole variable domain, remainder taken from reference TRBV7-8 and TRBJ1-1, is GAGVSQSPRYKVAKRGQDVALRCDPISGHVSLFWYQQALGQGPEFLTYFQNEAQLDKSGLPSDRFFAERPEGSVSTLKIQRTQQEDSAVYLCASSLESRGPTEAFFGQGTRLTVV.

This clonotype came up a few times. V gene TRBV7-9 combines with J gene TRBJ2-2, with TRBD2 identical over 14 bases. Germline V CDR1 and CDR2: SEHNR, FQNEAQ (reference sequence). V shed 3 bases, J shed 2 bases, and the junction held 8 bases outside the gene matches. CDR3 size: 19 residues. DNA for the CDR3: TGTGCCAGCAGCTTCTCACCTGGGACTAGCGGGAGTAACACCGGGGAGCTGTTTTTT. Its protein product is CASSFSPGTSGSNTGELFF.

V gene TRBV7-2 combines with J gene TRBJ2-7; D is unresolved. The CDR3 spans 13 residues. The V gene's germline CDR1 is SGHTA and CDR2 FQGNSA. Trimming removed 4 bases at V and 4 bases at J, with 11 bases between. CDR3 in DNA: TGTGCCAGCAGCTCTTCCGACGCTTACGAGCAGTACTTC. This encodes CASSSSDAYEQYF.

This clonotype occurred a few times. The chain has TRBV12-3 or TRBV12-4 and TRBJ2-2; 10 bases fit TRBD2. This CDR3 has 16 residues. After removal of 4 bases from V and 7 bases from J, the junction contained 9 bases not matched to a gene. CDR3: CASSSRSGGGDGELFF. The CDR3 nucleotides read TGTGCCAGCAGTTCCAGGAGCGGGGGGGGCGACGGGGAGCTGTTTTTT.

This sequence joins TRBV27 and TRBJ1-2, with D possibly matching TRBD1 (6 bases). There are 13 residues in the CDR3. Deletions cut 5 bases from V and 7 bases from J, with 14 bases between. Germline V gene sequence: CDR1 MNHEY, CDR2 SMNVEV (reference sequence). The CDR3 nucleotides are TGTGCCAGCAGTCTCAGGGGATCTGGTGGCTACACCTTC. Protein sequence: CASSLRGSGGYTF.

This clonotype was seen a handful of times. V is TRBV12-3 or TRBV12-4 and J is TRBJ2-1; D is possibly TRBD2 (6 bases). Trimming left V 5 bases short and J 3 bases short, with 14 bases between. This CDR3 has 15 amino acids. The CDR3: CASSRLGRIYNEQFF. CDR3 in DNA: TGTGCCAGCAGTCGACTAGGGAGAATCTACAATGAGCAGTTCTTC.

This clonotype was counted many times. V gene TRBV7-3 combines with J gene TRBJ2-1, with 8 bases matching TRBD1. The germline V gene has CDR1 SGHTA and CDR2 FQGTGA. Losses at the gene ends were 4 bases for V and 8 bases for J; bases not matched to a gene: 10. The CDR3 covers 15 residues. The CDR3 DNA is TGTGCCAGCAGCTCGCGACAGGGGAGAGGGGATGAGCAGTTCTTC. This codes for CASSSRQGRGDEQFF.

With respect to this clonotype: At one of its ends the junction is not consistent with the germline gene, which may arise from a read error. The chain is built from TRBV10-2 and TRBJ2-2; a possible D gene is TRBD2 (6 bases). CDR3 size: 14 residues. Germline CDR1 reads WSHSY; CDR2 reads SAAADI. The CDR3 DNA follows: TGCGCCAGCAGTAAGTCGGGAGACACCGGGGAGCTGTTTTTT. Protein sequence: CASSKSGDTGELFF.

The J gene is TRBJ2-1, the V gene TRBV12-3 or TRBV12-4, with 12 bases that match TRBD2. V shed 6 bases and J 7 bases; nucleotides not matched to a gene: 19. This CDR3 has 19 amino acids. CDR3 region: CASRRGRLAGGPVMNEQFF. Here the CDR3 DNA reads TGTGCCAGCAGGCGGGGGAGGCTAGCGGGAGGGCCGGTGATGAATGAGCAGTTCTTC.

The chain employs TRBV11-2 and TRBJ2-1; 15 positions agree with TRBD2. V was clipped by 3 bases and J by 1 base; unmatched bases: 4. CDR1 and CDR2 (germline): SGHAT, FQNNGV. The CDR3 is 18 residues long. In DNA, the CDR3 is TGTGCCAGCAGCTTCTGGACTAGCGGGGGGGGGTCCTACAATGAGCAGTTCTTC. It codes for CASSFWTSGGGSYNEQFF.

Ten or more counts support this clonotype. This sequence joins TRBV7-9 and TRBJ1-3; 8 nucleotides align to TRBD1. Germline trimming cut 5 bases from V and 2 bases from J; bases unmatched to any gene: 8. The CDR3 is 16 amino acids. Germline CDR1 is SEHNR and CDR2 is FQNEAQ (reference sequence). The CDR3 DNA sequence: TGTGCCAGCAGCCCCCGAACAGGGGGAACTGGAAACACCATATATTTT. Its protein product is CASSPRTGGTGNTIYF.

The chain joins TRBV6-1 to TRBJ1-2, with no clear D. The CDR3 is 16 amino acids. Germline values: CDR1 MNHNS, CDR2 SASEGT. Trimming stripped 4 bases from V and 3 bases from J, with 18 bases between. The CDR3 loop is CASSAQTGEGYYGYTF. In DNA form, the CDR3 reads TGTGCCAGCAGTGCCCAGACCGGCGAAGGCTACTATGGCTACACCTTC.

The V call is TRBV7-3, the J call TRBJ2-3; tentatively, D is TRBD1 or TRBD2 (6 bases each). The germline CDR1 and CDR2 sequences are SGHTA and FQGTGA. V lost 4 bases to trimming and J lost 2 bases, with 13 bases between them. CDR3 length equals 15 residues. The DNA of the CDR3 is TGTGCCAGCAGCTCTTCCCCGGGGGCCACAGATACGCAGTATTTT. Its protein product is CASSSSPGATDTQYF.

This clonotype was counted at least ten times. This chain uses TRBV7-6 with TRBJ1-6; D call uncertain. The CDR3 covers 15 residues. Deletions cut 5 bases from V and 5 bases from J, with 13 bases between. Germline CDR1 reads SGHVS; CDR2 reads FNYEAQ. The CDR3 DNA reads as TGTGCCAGCAGCCTCGCGGGTGCCCATAATTCACCCCTCCACTTT. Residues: CASSLAGAHNSPLHF.

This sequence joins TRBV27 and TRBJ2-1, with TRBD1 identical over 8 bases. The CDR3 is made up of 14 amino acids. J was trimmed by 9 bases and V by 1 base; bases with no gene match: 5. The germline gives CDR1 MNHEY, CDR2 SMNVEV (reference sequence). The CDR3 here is CASSLWQGAGEQFF. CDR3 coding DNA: TGTGCCAGCAGTTTATGGCAGGGGGCAGGTGAGCAGTTCTTC.

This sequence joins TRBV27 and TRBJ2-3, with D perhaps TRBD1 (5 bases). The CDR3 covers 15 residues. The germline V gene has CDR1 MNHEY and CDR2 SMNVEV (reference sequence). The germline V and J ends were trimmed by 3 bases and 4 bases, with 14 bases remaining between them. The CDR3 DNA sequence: TGTGCCAGCAGTTTCATATCAGGGTTCGCAGATACGCAGTATTTT. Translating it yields CASSFISGFADTQYF.